This TCR beta chain was documented in a study of blood T cell repertoires in COVID-19. On the study more broadly: Specimens from acute and convalescent COVID-19 originated in the United States, Italy and Spain. Sample material is recorded as cDNA or gDNA derived from T cells, B-cell-depleted T cells, or PBMCs.

As processed by the authors: Reference gene primers were amplified, and this amplification served to estimate nucleated cell counts. The protocol was immunoSEQ multiplex PCR, while the TCRdb copy is restricted to in-frame clones and leaves out a portion. The V and J calls and clone size come from that table; D and trimming were worked out from the DNA. The data show over 250,000 clones, about four fifths seen once. Recruited during active infection, patients (from Seattle) were subsequently followed longitudinally. From germline, CDR1 is MNHNS and CDR2 SASEGT. Trimming removed 3 bases from V and 2 bases from J; junction bases left unmatched: 6. The CDR3 totals 17 residues.

The sequence came from a human donor with COVID-19, enrolled during active disease. The donor label of this sample is uncertain. Sample: peripheral blood. V gene TRBV6-1 combines with J gene TRBJ2-1, with 11 bases matching TRBD2. The CDR3 region is CASSDRGLADTYNEQFF. CDR3 bases: TGTGCCAGCAGTGATCGGGGACTAGCGGATACCTACAATGAGCAGTTCTTC.